One sample yielded the 22 T cell receptor beta chains listed below, sequenced in a study of shared clonotypes between healthy human individuals. Libraries were prepared by immunoSEQ multiplex PCR; TCRdb keeps only in-frame clonotypes and omits some of them. The sample contains 2,500,000 or so clones, roughly 90% of which appear only once. Sequenced material: naive CD4+ T cells from PBMCs. Subset reported: CD45RA+ positively selected. The receptors were sampled from a man aged 18 to 30 in good health. Some clones in this sample may be carry-over from other donors' samples.

Regarding this clone: Other nucleotide sequences from this sample produce the same CDR3. The CDR3 loop reads CAWSVPGTGTYEQYF. The DNA of the CDR3 is TGTGCCTGGAGTGTACCTGGGACAGGGACCTACGAGCAGTACTTC. The J gene is TRBJ2-7, the V gene TRBV30, with 9 nucleotides matching TRBD1. V dropped 0 bases and J dropped 2; count of bases not matched to a gene: 5. Per germline, CDR1 GTSNPN and CDR2 SVGIG (reference sequence). The CDR3 loop spans 15 amino acids.

The chain joins TRBV28 to TRBJ2-4; D not certain. CDR1 is MDHEN and CDR2 is SYDVKM in the germline V gene. Trimming left V 3 bases short and J 3 bases short, with 9 bases between. CDR3 length: 14 residues. This CDR3 reads CASSFRNGKNIQYF. The CDR3 nucleotides are TGTGCCAGCAGTTTTAGGAATGGCAAAAACATTCAGTACTTC.

This chain connects TRBV7-9 to TRBJ1-2; D possibly corresponds to TRBD1 (5 bases). Germline V gene lookup returns CDR1 SEHNR and CDR2 FQNEAQ (reference sequence). The CDR3 totals 12 residues. The V end was cut by 0 bases, the J end by 8 bases, with 7 bases between. As DNA, the CDR3 is TGTGCCAGCAGCTTAGCGAGGGGAGGCTACACCTTC. Translated: CASSLARGGYTF.

The genes are TRBV27 and TRBJ2-2; D may be TRBD2 (5 bases). This CDR3 has 15 amino acids. CDR1 is MNHEY and CDR2 is SMNVEV in the germline V gene (reference sequence). The V gene lost 2 bases and the J gene lost 6 bases, with 13 bases spanning the gap. CDR3 region: CASSLRLAEPGELFF. The CDR3 DNA reads TGTGCCAGCAGTTTACGGCTAGCCGAACCCGGGGAGCTGTTTTTT.

This clone was recorded only once. The rearrangement links TRBV6-4 to TRBJ1-1; 7 nucleotides agree with TRBD1. CDR3 length equals 13 residues. The germline V gene encodes CDR1 MRHNA and CDR2 SNTAGT. With V trimmed by 5 bases and J by 4 bases, 4 bases remained unmatched. The CDR3 bases are TGTGCCAGCAGTCACAGGGGCGGCACTGAAGCTTTCTTT. Its protein product is CASSHRGGTEAFF.

The chain combines TRBV27 with TRBJ2-7, with 12 bases fitting TRBD2. CDR1 and CDR2 from the germline V gene are MNHEY and SMNVEV (reference sequence). Trimming took 2 bases from V and 6 from J; bases not matched to a gene: 14. CDR3 size: 18 residues. CDR3 coding DNA: TGTGCCAGCAGTTTAGCTAGCGGGAGGGCCTACAGGGTGGGCGAGCAGTACTTC. This encodes CASSLASGRAYRVGEQYF.

This rearrangement joins TRBV6-1 to TRBJ2-7; D is possibly TRBD1 (6 bases). CDR3 length equals 11 residues. V was cut by 6 bases and J by 5 bases, with 8 bases left in between. The germline V gene has CDR1 MNHNS and CDR2 SASEGT. CDR3 sequence reads: CASSYRDEQYF. The CDR3 DNA reads TGTGCCAGCAGCTACAGGGACGAGCAGTACTTC.

The chain employs TRBV13 and TRBJ2-5; 11 nucleotides line up with TRBD1. Germline trimming cut 4 bases from V and 5 bases from J; bases unmatched to any gene: 3. CDR3 length equals 14 residues. From germline, CDR1 is PRHDT and CDR2 FYEKMQ (reference sequence). The CDR3 region is CASSSGQGAETQYF. Here the CDR3 DNA reads TGTGCCAGCAGCTCAGGACAGGGGGCGGAGACCCAGTACTTC.

The chain joins TRBV23-1 to TRBJ1-5; D gene uncertain. TRBV23-1 is identified as an open reading frame with a role that is uncertain. V lost 4 bases, J lost 4 bases, and 5 bases lay in between. The CDR3 covers 12 residues. CDR3 residues: CASSRENQPQHF. As DNA, the CDR3 is TGCGCCAGCAGTCGCGAAAATCAGCCCCAGCATTTT.

The chain joins TRBV18 to TRBJ2-3; possible D gene TRBD2, 6 bases. V gave up 3 bases and J gave up 3 bases, with 10 bases separating them. The CDR3 has 14 amino acids. Germline-derived CDR1 and CDR2 are KGHSH and LQKENI. CDR3 in amino acids: CASSPSGTTDTQYF. As DNA, the CDR3 is TGTGCCAGCTCACCTTCCGGGACTACAGATACGCAGTATTTT.

The J gene is TRBJ2-1, the V gene TRBV6-5; no reliable D call. Per germline, CDR1 MNHEY and CDR2 SVGAGI. Trimming shortened V by 9 bases and J by 8 bases, and 17 bases separated the two germline ends. The CDR3 is 13 amino acids. CDR3 region: CASKRIGVYEQFF. The DNA of the CDR3 is TGTGCCAGTAAGAGGATAGGTGTCTATGAGCAGTTCTTC.

The V and J genes are TRBV19 and TRBJ1-5; 12 bases are a match to TRBD1. This CDR3 has 19 amino acids. The V segment lost 5 bases and the J segment 4 bases; nucleotides outside the gene matches: 15. CDR1 and CDR2 (germline): LNHDA, SQIVND (reference sequence). The chain's CDR3 is CASSLPPGQGARGNQPQHF. CDR3 bases: TGTGCCAGTAGTCTCCCCCCGGGACAGGGGGCGAGGGGTAATCAGCCCCAGCATTTT.

This clone came up once. Other DNA sequences from this sample encode an identical CDR3 as well. The J gene is TRBJ2-7, the V gene TRBV5-1, with 14 bases matching TRBD2. CDR1 and CDR2 (germline): SGHRS, YFSETQ. The CDR3 runs 15 residues. Trimming took 4 bases from V and 1 from J; bases not matched to a gene: 1. The chain's CDR3 is CASSGLAGGSYEQYF. As DNA, the CDR3 is TGCGCCAGCAGCGGACTAGCGGGAGGATCCTACGAGCAGTACTTC.

The chain recombines TRBV6-5 with TRBJ2-7; 10 bases align to TRBD1. Germline CDR1 reads MNHEY; CDR2 reads SVGAGI. This CDR3 spans 14 amino acids. The V gene end was trimmed by 6 bases and the J gene end by 8 bases; junction bases not matched to a gene: 10. In DNA form, the CDR3 reads TGTGCCAGCAGGATACCGGGACAGGGGAGTCAGCAGTACTTC. Protein product: CASRIPGQGSQQYF.

Remarks on this clone: The sample has other DNA sequences that encode this CDR3 too. The CDR3 DNA follows: TGTGCCAGCAGCCTAACCGGGAGTTCCTACAATGAGCAGTTCTTC. This encodes CASSLTGSSYNEQFF. The V gene is TRBV7-7, the J gene TRBJ2-1; perhaps TRBD2 as D (6 bases). The germline V gene has CDR1 SSHAT and CDR2 FNYEAQ (reference sequence). With 5 bases removed from V and 1 base from J, the gap between germline ends came to 12 bases. This CDR3 contains 15 residues.

The chain has TRBV5-6 and TRBJ1-5, with 8 bases fitting TRBD1. The CDR3 loop spans 14 amino acids. The trim removed 4 bases at V and 5 bases at J, leaving 5 bases unmatched. Germline values: CDR1 SGHDT, CDR2 YYEEEE. CDR3 nucleotide sequence: TGTGCCAGCAGCCTATCAGGGGGCGATCAGCCCCAGCATTTT. Translating it yields CASSLSGGDQPQHF.

The J gene is TRBJ2-7, the V gene TRBV18, with D maybe TRBD2 (6 bases). This CDR3 region has 14 residues. Germline V lookup: CDR1 KGHSH, CDR2 LQKENI. V was clipped by 3 bases and J by 1 base, with 10 bases between them. The chain's CDR3 is CASSPGGNSYEQYF. The CDR3 region has the DNA TGTGCCAGCTCACCGGGCGGGAATTCCTACGAGCAGTACTTC.

This chain connects TRBV27 to TRBJ2-7; 8 bases map to TRBD2. Germline values: CDR1 MNHEY, CDR2 SMNVEV (reference sequence). Trimming at V came to 5 bases and at J to 4 bases, leaving 13 bases not matched to a gene. The CDR3 runs 16 residues. As DNA, the CDR3 is TGTGCCAGCAGTCCGATAGCGGGAATAGAGTTGTACGAGCAGTACTTC. Protein sequence: CASSPIAGIELYEQYF.

This clone was observed a single time. The chain combines TRBV29-1 with TRBJ2-3; D unclear. Looked up from germline, CDR1 is SQVTM and CDR2 is ANQGSEA. Trimming took 3 bases from V and 3 from J, leaving 7 bases between them. The CDR3 covers 12 residues. CDR3: CSVDHGTDTQYF. In DNA form, the CDR3 reads TGCAGCGTTGATCATGGGACAGATACGCAGTATTTT.

The V and J genes are TRBV7-9 and TRBJ2-7, with 7 nucleotides matching TRBD2. Germline-derived CDR1 and CDR2 are SEHNR and FQNEAQ (reference sequence). With V trimmed by 5 bases and J by 7 bases, 14 bases remained unmatched. The CDR3 is 15 residues long. The CDR3 sequence: CASSPRGTDPMEQYF. The CDR3 region has the DNA TGTGCCAGCAGCCCGCGGGGGACCGATCCGATGGAGCAGTACTTC.

This chain joins TRBV7-2 and TRBJ2-5; D is perhaps TRBD2 (5 bases). Germline CDR1 and CDR2: SGHTA and FQGNSA. Trimming shortened V by 5 bases and J by 6 bases, and 10 bases separated the two germline ends. The CDR3 extends over 12 amino acids. CDR3 bases: TGTGCCAGCAGCCCACGCGGGCAGACCCAGTACTTC. Translating it yields CASSPRGQTQYF.

Remarks on this clone: Other DNA sequences of this sample code for an identical CDR3. The chain joins TRBV18 to TRBJ2-5; D unclear. CDR3 size: 13 residues. Germline V lookup: CDR1 KGHSH, CDR2 LQKENI. Trimming pared 0 bases from V and 4 bases from J, leaving 6 bases between. CDR3 loop: CASSPPGRETQYF. CDR3 nucleotides: TGTGCCAGCTCACCACCGGGCCGAGAGACCCAGTACTTC.